Below are 4 T cell receptor beta chains sequenced from a single sample in a study of CD8+CD57+ T cells in acquired aplastic anemia. Profiling that covered TCR beta VDJ and CDR3 relied on genomic DNA as its template. MiXCR, run by TCRdb on the reads, gives a single entry per CDR3 protein. The sample carries fewer than 85,000 distinct CDR3 sequences, 70% recorded once. Patients chosen for sequencing had CD8+CD57+ cells that had expanded, as shown by flow cytometry. The source material was sorted CD4+, CD8+, or CD8+CD57+ T cells (not recorded which) from PBMCs. These receptor sequences come from a human donor with aplastic anemia.

Many counts were recorded for this clonotype. V gene TRBV14 combines with J gene TRBJ2-7; TRBD1 aligns across 8 bases. Germline V gene sequence: CDR1 SGHDN, CDR2 FVKESK. V was clipped by 6 bases and J by 4 bases; unmatched bases: 5. This CDR3 comprises 13 residues. DNA for the CDR3: TGTGCCAGCAGAGGGACAGGCGTTTACGAGCAGTACTTC. Protein: CASRGTGVYEQYF. The variable domain in full, completed from reference TRBV14 and TRBJ2-7, reads EAGVTQFPSHSVIEKGQTVTLRCDPISGHDNLYWYRRVMGKEIKFLLHFVKESKQDESGMPNNRFLAERTGGTYSTLKVQPAELEDSGVYFCASRGTGVYEQYFGPGTRLTVT.

The V gene is TRBV25-1, the J gene TRBJ2-1; possibly TRBD2 for D (6 bases). V lost 6 bases, J lost 6 bases, and 18 bases lay in between. This CDR3 is built from 15 residues. Germline assignment: CDR1 MGHDK and CDR2 SYGVNS. The CDR3: CASSLYREKTNEQFF. The CDR3 bases are TGTGCCAGCAGCTTGTATCGGGAGAAGACCAATGAGCAGTTCTTC.

The CDR3 coding sequence is TGCGCCAGCAGCTTTCCCGAGGGCGGCACTGAAGCTTTCTTT. Translating it yields CASSFPEGGTEAFF. The chain joins TRBV5-1 to TRBJ1-1; no clear D. V lost 2 bases to trimming and J lost 4 bases, with 12 bases between them. The CDR3 consists of 14 residues. The germline V gene encodes CDR1 SGHRS and CDR2 YFSETQ.

This chain connects TRBV28 to TRBJ2-1, with unresolved D. V gave up 1 base and J gave up 8 bases, with 3 bases separating them. The CDR3 is made up of 11 amino acids. Germline V lookup: CDR1 MDHEN, CDR2 SYDVKM. The CDR3 nucleotides read TGTGCCAGCAGTTTATCCGATGAGCAGTTCTTC. This encodes CASSLSDEQFF. The full variable domain, with the rest looked up from reference TRBV28 and TRBJ2-1, is DVKVTQSSRYLVKRTGEKVFLECVQDMDHENMFWYRQDPGLGLRLIYFSYDVKMKEKGDIPEGYSVSREKKERFSLILESASTNQTSMYLCASSLSDEQFFGPGTRLTVL.